Listed below are T cell receptor beta chains from one sample, sequenced in a study of T cell repertoires in aging, cancer and after chemotherapy. TCRdb redid the calling of the multiplex PCR reads with MiXCR, one entry per CDR3 protein. The sample yields roughly 2,200 distinct CDR3 sequences, around 30% seen once. Sequencing used blood. The receptor set was obtained from a human donor in good health. Each CDR3 is given with its conserved first and last residue. D genes are given only for firm matches. Size tells how often a clone was seen (once, few, many) or the class of an expanded clone, and some rows leave it out.

j_call v_call d_call clone_size cdr3_aa cdr3_nt
TRBJ2-3 TRBV7-2 TRBD2 . CASSFASGRGTDTQYF TGTGCCAGCAGCTTCGCTAGCGGGAGGGGCACAGATACGCAGTATTTT
TRBJ1-6 TRBV18 . few CASSPRQLSSYNSPLHF TGTGCCAGCTCACCACGACAGCTAAGCTCCTATAATTCACCCCTCCACTTT
TRBJ2-7 TRBV6-2/TRBV6-3 . . CASSYSFHRDTYEQYF TGTGCCAGCAGTTACTCTTTTCACAGGGACACCTACGAGCAGTACTTC
TRBJ2-2 TRBV5-5 TRBD2 . CASSFLGSGRSDTGELFF TGTGCCAGCAGCTTTCTGGGTAGCGGGCGATCAGACACCGGGGAGCTGTTTTTT
TRBJ2-1 TRBV28 TRBD2 few CASSLGGGGRNEQFF TGTGCCAGCAGTCTCGGCGGGGGTGGAAGGAATGAGCAGTTCTTC
TRBJ2-5 TRBV7-6 TRBD2 few CASSSAGVGGRTETQYF TGTGCCAGCAGCTCCGCGGGGGTTGGCGGGAGGACCGAGACCCAGTACTTC
TRBJ2-7 TRBV27 TRBD2 few CASSPYPAGVYEQYF TGTGCCAGCAGTCCCTATCCAGCGGGAGTCTACGAGCAGTACTTC
TRBJ2-2 TRBV11-2 . . CASSPLVNTGELFF TGTGCCAGCAGCCCCTTAGTGAACACCGGGGAGCTGTTTTTT
TRBJ1-2 TRBV5-5 . few CASSLAGQVNYGYTF TGTGCCAGCAGCTTGGCGGGACAAGTTAACTATGGCTACACCTTC
TRBJ2-3 TRBV7-2 TRBD1 . CASSLPTGDLLSTDTQYF TGTGCCAGCAGCCTACCGACAGGGGACCTCCTCAGCACAGATACGCAGTATTTT
TRBJ1-5 TRBV27 . . CQGRGWPQHF TGTCAGGGAAGGGGCTGGCCCCAGCATTTT